This T cell receptor beta chain is from a study of cytomegalovirus exposure and HLA in healthy donors (TCRdb year 2017). Background on the whole study: According to an earlier analysis of a few hundred of the donors, about 179 million T cells yielded approximately 120 million unique TCR beta sequences and less than 300 Gb of sequence data. An early release covering just under 650 HLA-typed donors comprised about 320 gigabases of sequencing data and approximately 80 million unique TCR sequences. Of the 350 to 450 genotyped donors, more than 75% were placed in the genetic ancestry cluster associated with self-reported Caucasian donors. The study aimed to test whether signatures of past pathogen exposure could be identified by cataloging public T cell receptors. The study profiled the T cell repertoires of some 610 subjects by immunosequencing and related them to cytomegalovirus serostatus. In addition to the first cohort of 650 to 800 subjects, a separate validation cohort of 120 different subjects was used. To predict cytomegalovirus infection status, the study brought together high-throughput TCR immunosequencing, statistical association of individual TCRs with disease status, and machine learning. A later analysis re-analyzed previously published TCR beta repertoires from 600 to 850 donors and added high-resolution HLA genotyping to study TCR occurrence patterns. Rather than using new phenotypic data, the later analysis identified candidate immune exposures from TCR beta sequences and from how often those sequences occurred across donors. An earlier analysis of about 620 of the donors applied high-throughput TCR beta sequencing to assess whether each TCR beta V gene segment acted as functional or pseudogenic. Alongside the repertoire data, information on donor age, sex, ethnicity and CMV serostatus was compiled. A later genetic analysis took genome-wide SNP genotypes for about 55% of the roughly 700 donors and used that subset as a discovery cohort. All discovery cohort repertoires had been generated using a single sequencing platform. Both class I and class II loci were covered by HLA typing, at four-digit resolution. The number of donors typed differed by locus, with roughly 629-640 for A, B, C, DRB1 and DQB1, 522 for DQA1, 606 for DPA1, and some 440 for DPB1. Several DR-DQ haplotypes were treated as single units for association and clustering because of strong linkage in the cohort. Across about 370 genotyped donors of the cohort, an average of approximately 200,000 unique TCR beta nucleotide sequences per donor were sequenced, and approximately 19% of those sequences were non-productive.

This clone came up a few times. There is no known antigen for this receptor. Nothing much larger sits one base from this clone, and base qualities are not available. The cohort comprised some 680 healthy bone marrow donors. At the time of sampling, all cohort members were nominally healthy, though unrecorded immune exposures were likely present. The donor was CMV seronegative and belonged to the group of over 350 seronegative cohort members. A peripheral blood sample was provided by each donor, and peripheral blood mononuclear cells were used for TCR beta sequencing. Genomic DNA extraction from the blood cell samples was performed with the Qiagen DNeasy Blood Extraction Kit. The library was prepared using the immunoSEQ multiplex PCR assay. For the multiplex PCR, a mixture combining 60 forward primers for TCR Vbeta segments and 13 reverse primers for TCR Jbeta segments was used. The CDR3 region of rearranged TCR beta genes was amplified from genomic DNA with a multiplex PCR assay. Amplified TCR beta libraries were sequenced as 87-base-pair reads on the Illumina HiSeq System. For the original study's pipeline: In a later analysis, roughly 80 million unique TCR beta chains were counted across the approximately 640 repertoires, and approximately 11 million of these chains were shared by at least two donors. A nearest-neighbor algorithm error-corrected the raw reads and collapsed the reads into unique sequences, merging closely related sequences to remove PCR and sequencing errors. To assign V, D and J gene segments, CDR3 sequences were aligned to IMGT reference sequences. For a sequence to be retained, at least a six-nucleotide match to both a V gene segment and a J gene segment was required. A rearrangement was called productive if the CDR3 had no stop codons and remained in frame with V and J, and every other rearrangement was called non-productive. Following IMGT convention, CDR3 was defined as the stretch from the second conserved V-encoded cysteine to the conserved J-encoded phenylalanine. Sequences without an unambiguous match to a single V gene segment were excluded from the earlier analysis of a few hundred of the donors. An earlier analysis of approximately 590 of the donors called V segments functional above 56.7% productive rearrangements and segregating when the between-donor standard deviation exceeded 5%. To diagnose cytomegalovirus status from the catalog of TCR beta chain sequences, a statistical classification framework was built. In a later analysis, V and J genes were assigned by comparing TCR nucleotide sequences against IMGT/GENE-DB human TR gene sequences. The TCRdist pipeline was used in a later analysis to assign CDR3 sequences and most-parsimonious VDJ recombination scenarios. In a later analysis, each TCR beta chain was defined by its CDR3 amino acid sequence together with its V-gene family, and reads lacking a unique V-gene family were excluded. As a way to deal with suspected cross-contamination and a sequencing artifact, a later analysis dropped roughly 600 nucleotide sequences that were highly shared and had low generation probability. In a later analysis, a clonal expansion index was calculated for each public chain from normalized within-repertoire ranks of inferred template counts. A later analysis computed generation probabilities with a VDJ recombination model fitted to out-of-frame rearrangements, and checked the results against IGoR. In a later analysis, hypergeometric tests were used to score TCR-TCR, TCR-HLA and TCR-CMV co-occurrence, with a repertoire-size bias correction applied to TCR pairs. False discovery rates were estimated in a later analysis by permuting HLA or CMV assignments 20 times. In a later analysis, co-occurring TCRs were grouped with DBSCAN, and TCRdist sequence similarity was added when clustering was performed within HLA-allele-positive subsets. Co-occurrence clustering excluded repertoires with fewer than 30,000 or more than 120,000 public chains, plus five with anomalous nucleotide sharing. TCRdb's version of the immuneACCESS table is confined to in-frame rearrangements and falls short of the full clone set. An unresolved V gene accounts for under half of the shortfall where checked; the remainder is of unknown origin. V and J calls and clone size are as listed in that table; D and trimming were resolved from the DNA. This sample holds 140,000 to 150,000 clones; about 10% were observed only once. 1.8% of the sample goes to the ten largest clones.

The paper as a whole reports these results and caveats: Correlated functional status among segregating V segments might be attributable to linkage disequilibrium, but an unknown experimental factor could not be ruled out. Compared with the approximately 700-donor mean, donors in an Asian-associated ancestry cluster had fewer N-insertions in productive TCRs, according to a later genetic analysis. Broadly in line with IMGT annotations, most TCR beta V segments showed up in productive rearrangements about 87% or about 30% of the time in an earlier analysis of roughly 590 of the donors. According to a later analysis, most CMV-associated TCR beta chains appeared to be HLA-restricted, and the HLA associations seemed to be driven largely by CMV exposure. Three of the identified cytomegalovirus-associated TCR beta chains were confirmed in vitro to be specific for cytomegalovirus antigens. It was suggested by the authors that the approach could potentially be generalized to other disease states and immunological phenotypes. A later analysis reported that several top co-occurrence clusters appeared linked to parvovirus B19, influenza, CMV and Epstein-Barr virus. In a later analysis, HLA-associated TCR beta chains were found to be more clonally expanded and to have lower generation probabilities than equally common non-associated chains. Strong co-occurrence of HLA alleles, especially DR and DQ, made assigning TCR associations to individual alleles difficult. HLA typing was unavailable for some donors at each locus, so association tests used only the typed subset. In this cohort, only TCR beta chains were sequenced, and detectable features were limited by the absence of alpha or paired-chain data. Roughly uniform sequencing depth across donors was assumed in presence/absence analyses, although this assumption may not hold. Some IMGT-functional V segments, including TRBV6-2 and TRBV6-3, could not be told apart with the 87-base-pair reads, so those segments were excluded. A later analysis found that TCR association rates varied across HLA loci, with DRB1 alleles showing the most associated TCRs and HLA-C alleles the fewest. Because counts were too low, seventeen rarely observed V segments, including chromosome 9 orphons, were left out of the earlier analysis of approximately 500 of the donors. The study gave a list of some 150 TCR beta chains associated with cytomegalovirus. The classifier was reported to diagnose cytomegalovirus status with high specificity and sensitivity in both the original cohort and the validation cohort. The sequencing pipeline was judged likely to have produced a cluster of highly shared sequence variants as a technical artifact. A further reported finding was that TCR beta sequences accurately predicted the HLA-A and HLA-B alleles for most subjects in the first cohort. Immune exposure information for the cohort was limited to CMV serostatus. Most TCR sequences were seen in very few donors, while some public TCRs were found in many individuals. A later analysis associated some 17,000 TCR beta sequences with specific HLA alleles at a false discovery rate of 0.05. V-gene and J-gene trimming of TCR beta chains was associated with a missense DCLRE1C variant in a later genetic analysis, and the association was replicated in an independent cohort.

V is trimmed back by 7 bases and J by 3 bases, and the junction contains 10 bases that no gene match accounts for. The CDR1 and CDR2 encoded by the germline V gene are SQVTM and ANQGSEA. Reading from cysteine to phenylalanine, the CDR3 counts 15 amino acids. Just CDR3 DNA is preserved here, 45 bases in frame from base 1. This TCR came from a man aged 50 or older in good health and CMV-seronegative. Recombination joined TRBV29-1 with TRBJ2-3, with 10 bases in between that match TRBD2. Sample: PBMCs. The nucleotide sequence reads TGCAGCGGTACCCTAGCGGGAGTTGAGACAGATACGCAGTATTTT. Its protein product is CSGTLAGVETDTQYF.